This T cell receptor beta chain emerged from a study of CD8+ T cells in alopecia areata. PBMC-derived CD4+ and CD8+ T cells were sorted. Germline assignment: CDR1 MNHNS and CDR2 SASEGT. The CDR3 loop spans 16 amino acids. The J segment lost 3 bases and the V segment lost 4 bases, leaving 9 bases of the junction unmatched. RNA was isolated and reverse transcribed to cDNA, the sequencing template. TCRdb keeps only in-frame clones here, not all; method: immunoSEQ multiplex PCR. This sample has some 120,000 clones, with around 50% found just once. In this sample, this clone turned up once. The receptor comes from a human donor with alopecia areata. J is TRBJ2-3 and V is TRBV6-1; 8 bases map to TRBD1. Sequenced here: CD4+ T cells sorted from blood, sampled at week 0. The CDR3 coding sequence is TGTGCCAGCAGTGGGTTCTTTGGACAGGGTACAGATACGCAGTATTTT. This gives the protein CASSGFFGQGTDTQYF.